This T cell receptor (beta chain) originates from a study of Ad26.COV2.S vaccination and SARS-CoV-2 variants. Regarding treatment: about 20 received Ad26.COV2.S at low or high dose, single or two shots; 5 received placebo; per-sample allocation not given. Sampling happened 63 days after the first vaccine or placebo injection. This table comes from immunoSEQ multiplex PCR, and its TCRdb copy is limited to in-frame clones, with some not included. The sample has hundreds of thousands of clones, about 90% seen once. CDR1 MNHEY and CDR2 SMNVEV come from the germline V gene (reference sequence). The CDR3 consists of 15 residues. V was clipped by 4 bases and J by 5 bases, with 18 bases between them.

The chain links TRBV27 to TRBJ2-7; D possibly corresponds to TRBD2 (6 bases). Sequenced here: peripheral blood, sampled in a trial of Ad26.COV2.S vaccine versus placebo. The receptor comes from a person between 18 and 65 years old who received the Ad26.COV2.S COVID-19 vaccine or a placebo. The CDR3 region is CASSSPGGETHEQYF. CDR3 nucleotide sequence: TGTGCCAGCAGTTCGCCGGGCGGGGAGACCCACGAGCAGTACTTC.